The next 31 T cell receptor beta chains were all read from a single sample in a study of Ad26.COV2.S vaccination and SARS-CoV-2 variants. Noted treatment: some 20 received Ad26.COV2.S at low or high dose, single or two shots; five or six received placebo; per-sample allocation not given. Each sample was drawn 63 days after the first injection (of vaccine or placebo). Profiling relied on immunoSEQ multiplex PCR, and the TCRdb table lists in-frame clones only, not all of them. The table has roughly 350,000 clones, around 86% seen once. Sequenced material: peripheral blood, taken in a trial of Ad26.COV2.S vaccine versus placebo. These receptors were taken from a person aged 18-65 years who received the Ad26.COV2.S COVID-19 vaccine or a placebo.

Here the CDR3 DNA reads TGTGCCAGTAGTATCGGACAGGGGGCAAACATTCAGTACTTC. The encoded protein is CASSIGQGANIQYF. The chain recombines TRBV19 with TRBJ2-4, with TRBD1 matching over 11 bases. Germline V lookup: CDR1 LNHDA, CDR2 SQIVND (reference sequence). The trim removed 3 bases at V and 6 bases at J, leaving 1 base unmatched. The CDR3 loop spans 14 amino acids.

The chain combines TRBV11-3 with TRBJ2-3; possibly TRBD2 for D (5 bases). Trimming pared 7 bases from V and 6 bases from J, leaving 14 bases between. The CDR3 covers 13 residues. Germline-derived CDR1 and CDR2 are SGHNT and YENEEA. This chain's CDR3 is CASTPRRVDTQYF. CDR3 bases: TGTGCCAGCACCCCGAGGCGGGTGGATACGCAGTATTTT.

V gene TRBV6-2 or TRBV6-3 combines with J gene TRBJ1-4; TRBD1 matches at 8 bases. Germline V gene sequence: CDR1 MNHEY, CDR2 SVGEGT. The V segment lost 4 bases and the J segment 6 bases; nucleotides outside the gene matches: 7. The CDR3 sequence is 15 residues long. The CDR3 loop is CASSSPGQADEKLFF. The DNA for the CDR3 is TGTGCCAGCAGTTCCCCGGGACAGGCCGATGAAAAACTGTTTTTT.

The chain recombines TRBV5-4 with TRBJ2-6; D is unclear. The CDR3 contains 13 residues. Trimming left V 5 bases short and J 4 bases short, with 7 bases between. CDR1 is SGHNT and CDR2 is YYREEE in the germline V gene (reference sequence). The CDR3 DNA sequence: TGTGCCAGCAGATCGACCGGGGCCAACGTCCTGACTTTC. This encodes CASRSTGANVLTF. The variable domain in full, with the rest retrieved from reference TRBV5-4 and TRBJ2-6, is ETGVTQSPTHLIKTRGQQVTLRCSSQSGHNTVSWYQQALGQGPQFIFQYYREEENGRGNFPPRFSGLQFPNYSSELNVNALELDDSALYLCASRSTGANVLTFGAGSRLTVL.

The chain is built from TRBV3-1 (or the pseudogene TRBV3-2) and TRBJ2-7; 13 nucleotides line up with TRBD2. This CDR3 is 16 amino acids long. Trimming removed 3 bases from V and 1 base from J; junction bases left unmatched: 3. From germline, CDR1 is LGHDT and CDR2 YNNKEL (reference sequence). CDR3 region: CASSHPGLAGSYEQYF. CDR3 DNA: TGTGCCAGCAGCCACCCGGGACTAGCGGGGTCCTACGAGCAGTACTTC.

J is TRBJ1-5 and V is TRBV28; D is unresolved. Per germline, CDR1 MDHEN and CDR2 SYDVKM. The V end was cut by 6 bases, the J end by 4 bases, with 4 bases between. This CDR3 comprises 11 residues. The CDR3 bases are TGTGCCAGCAGCATGAATCAGCCCCAGCATTTT. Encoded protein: CASSMNQPQHF.

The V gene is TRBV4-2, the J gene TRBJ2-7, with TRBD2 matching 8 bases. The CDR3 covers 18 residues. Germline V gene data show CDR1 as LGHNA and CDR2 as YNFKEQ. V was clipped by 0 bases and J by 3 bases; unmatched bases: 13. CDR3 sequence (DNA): TGTGCCAGCAGCCAAGAAGGAGTTTCTAGCGGGTCGTTCTACGAGCAGTACTTC. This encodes CASSQEGVSSGSFYEQYF.

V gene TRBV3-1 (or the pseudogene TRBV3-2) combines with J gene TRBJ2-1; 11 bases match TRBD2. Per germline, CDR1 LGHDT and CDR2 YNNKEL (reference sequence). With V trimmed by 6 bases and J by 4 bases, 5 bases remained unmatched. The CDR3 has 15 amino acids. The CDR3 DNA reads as TGTGCCAGCAGAAAGACTAGCGGGGCTTACAATGAGCAGTTCTTC. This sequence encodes CASRKTSGAYNEQFF.

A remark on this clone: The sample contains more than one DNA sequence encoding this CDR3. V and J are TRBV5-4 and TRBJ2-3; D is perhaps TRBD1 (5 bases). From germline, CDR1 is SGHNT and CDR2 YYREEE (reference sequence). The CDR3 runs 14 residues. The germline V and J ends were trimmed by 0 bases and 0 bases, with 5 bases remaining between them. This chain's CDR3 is CASSLAGSTDTQYF. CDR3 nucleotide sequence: TGTGCCAGCAGCTTGGCAGGGAGCACAGATACGCAGTATTTT.

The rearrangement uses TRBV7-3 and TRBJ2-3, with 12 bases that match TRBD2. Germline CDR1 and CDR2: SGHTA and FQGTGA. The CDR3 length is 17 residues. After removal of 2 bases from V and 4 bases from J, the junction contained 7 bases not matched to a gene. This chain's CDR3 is CASSLGWTSGDPDTQYF. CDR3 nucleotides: TGTGCCAGCAGCTTAGGGTGGACTAGCGGGGACCCAGATACGCAGTATTTT.

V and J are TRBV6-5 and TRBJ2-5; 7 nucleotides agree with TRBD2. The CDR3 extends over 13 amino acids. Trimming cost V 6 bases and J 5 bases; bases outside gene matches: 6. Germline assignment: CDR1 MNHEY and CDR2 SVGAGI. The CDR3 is CASSWTREETQYF. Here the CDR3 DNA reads TGTGCCAGCAGCTGGACTAGAGAGGAGACCCAGTACTTC.

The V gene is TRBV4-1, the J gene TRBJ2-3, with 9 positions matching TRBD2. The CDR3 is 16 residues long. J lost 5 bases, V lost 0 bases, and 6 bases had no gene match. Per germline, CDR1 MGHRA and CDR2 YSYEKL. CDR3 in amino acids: CASSQEGLAGLDTQYF. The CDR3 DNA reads TGCGCCAGCAGCCAAGAGGGGCTAGCGGGGCTAGATACGCAGTATTTT.

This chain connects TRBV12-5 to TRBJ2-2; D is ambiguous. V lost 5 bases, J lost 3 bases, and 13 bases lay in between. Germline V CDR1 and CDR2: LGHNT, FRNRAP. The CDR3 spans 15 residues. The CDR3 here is CASGKLLPYTGELFF. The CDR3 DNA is TGTGCTAGTGGTAAACTCCTCCCTTACACCGGGGAGCTGTTTTTT.

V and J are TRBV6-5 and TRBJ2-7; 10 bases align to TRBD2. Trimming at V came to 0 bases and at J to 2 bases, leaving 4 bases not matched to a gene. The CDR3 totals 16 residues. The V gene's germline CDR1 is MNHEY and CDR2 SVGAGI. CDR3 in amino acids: CASSYSSSGGTYEQYF. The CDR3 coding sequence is TGTGCCAGCAGTTACTCGAGTAGCGGGGGGACCTACGAGCAGTACTTC.

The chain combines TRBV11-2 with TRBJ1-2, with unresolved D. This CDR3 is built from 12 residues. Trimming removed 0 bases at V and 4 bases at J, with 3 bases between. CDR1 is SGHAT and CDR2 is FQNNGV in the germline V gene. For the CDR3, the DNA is TGTGCCAGCAGCTTAGACCGCTATGGCTACACCTTC. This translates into CASSLDRYGYTF.

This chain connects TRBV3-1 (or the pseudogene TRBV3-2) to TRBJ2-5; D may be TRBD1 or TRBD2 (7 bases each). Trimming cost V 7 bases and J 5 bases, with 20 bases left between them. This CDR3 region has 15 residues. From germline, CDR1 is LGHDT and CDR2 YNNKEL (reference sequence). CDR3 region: CASTASGQGGETQYF. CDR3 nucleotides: TGTGCCAGCACCGCCAGCGGGCAGGGGGGGGAGACCCAGTACTTC.

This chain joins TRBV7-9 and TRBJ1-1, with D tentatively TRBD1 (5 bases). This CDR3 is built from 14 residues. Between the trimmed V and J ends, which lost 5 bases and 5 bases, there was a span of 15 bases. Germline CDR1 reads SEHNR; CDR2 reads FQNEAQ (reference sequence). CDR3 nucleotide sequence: TGTGCCAGCAGCCCCGCCGGGGGGAGTACTGAAGCTTTCTTT. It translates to CASSPAGGSTEAFF.

CDR3 nucleotide sequence: TGTGCCAGCAGTAACCCCGGGACGCCCTACAATGAGCAGTTCTTC. Its translation is CASSNPGTPYNEQFF. The chain employs TRBV27 and TRBJ2-1; D may correspond to TRBD1 or TRBD2 (5 bases each). Germline V gene data show CDR1 as MNHEY and CDR2 as SMNVEV (reference sequence). Between the trimmed V and J ends, which lost 5 bases and 2 bases, there was a span of 13 bases. The CDR3 covers 15 residues.

CDR3 residues: CAWTPEGLVETQYF. The DNA of the CDR3 is TGTGCCTGGACCCCGGAGGGGTTGGTCGAGACCCAGTACTTC. The rearrangement links TRBV30 to TRBJ2-5, with a weak D call TRBD2 (6 bases). Trimming pared 4 bases from V and 5 bases from J, leaving 17 bases between. This CDR3 is built from 14 residues. Germline lookup yields CDR1 GTSNPN and CDR2 SVGIG (reference sequence).

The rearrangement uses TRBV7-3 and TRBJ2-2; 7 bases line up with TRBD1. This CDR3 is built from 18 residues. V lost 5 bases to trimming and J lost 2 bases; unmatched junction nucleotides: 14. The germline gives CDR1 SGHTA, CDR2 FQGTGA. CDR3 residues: CASSPKSGQVLNTGELFF. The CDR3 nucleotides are TGTGCCAGCAGCCCTAAATCCGGACAGGTTTTAAACACCGGGGAGCTGTTTTTT.

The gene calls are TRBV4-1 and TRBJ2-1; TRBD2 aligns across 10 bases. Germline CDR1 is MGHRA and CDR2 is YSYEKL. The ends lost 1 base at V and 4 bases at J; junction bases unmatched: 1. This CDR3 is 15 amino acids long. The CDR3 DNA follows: TGCGCCAGCAGCCAAGGGACTAGCGGATACAATGAGCAGTTCTTC. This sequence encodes CASSQGTSGYNEQFF.

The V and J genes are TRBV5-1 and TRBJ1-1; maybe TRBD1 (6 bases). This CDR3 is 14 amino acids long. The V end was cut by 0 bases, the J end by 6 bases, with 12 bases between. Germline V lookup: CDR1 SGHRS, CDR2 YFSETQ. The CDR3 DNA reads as TGCGCCAGCAGCTTGGAGGGGGGAAGGGCTGAAGCTTTCTTT. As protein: CASSLEGGRAEAFF.

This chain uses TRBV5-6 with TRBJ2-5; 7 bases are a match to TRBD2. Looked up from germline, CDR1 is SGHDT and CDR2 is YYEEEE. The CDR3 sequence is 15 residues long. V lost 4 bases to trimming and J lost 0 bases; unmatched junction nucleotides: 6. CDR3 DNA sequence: TGTGCCAGCAGCGAGGGACTATTTTACCAAGAGACCCAGTACTTC. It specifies CASSEGLFYQETQYF.

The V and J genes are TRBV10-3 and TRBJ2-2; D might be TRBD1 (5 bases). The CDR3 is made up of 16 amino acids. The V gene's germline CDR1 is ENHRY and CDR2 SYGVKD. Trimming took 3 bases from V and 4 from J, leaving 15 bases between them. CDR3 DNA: TGTGCCATCAGTGAATTATTAGGGGTGGGCACCGGGGAGCTGTTTTTT. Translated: CAISELLGVGTGELFF.

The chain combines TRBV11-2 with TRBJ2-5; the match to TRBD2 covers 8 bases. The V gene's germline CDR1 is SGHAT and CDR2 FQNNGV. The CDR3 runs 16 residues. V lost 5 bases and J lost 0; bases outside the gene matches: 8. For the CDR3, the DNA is TGTGCCAGCAGCCCGGGGGGGCGGATGTACCAAGAGACCCAGTACTTC. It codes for CASSPGGRMYQETQYF.

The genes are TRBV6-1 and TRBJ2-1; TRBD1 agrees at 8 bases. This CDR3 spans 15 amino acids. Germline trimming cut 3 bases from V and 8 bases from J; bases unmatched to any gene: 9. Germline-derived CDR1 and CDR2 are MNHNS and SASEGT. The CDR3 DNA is TGTGCCAGCAGTGAGGATAACAGGGGGATCGATGAGCAGTTCTTC. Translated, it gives CASSEDNRGIDEQFF.

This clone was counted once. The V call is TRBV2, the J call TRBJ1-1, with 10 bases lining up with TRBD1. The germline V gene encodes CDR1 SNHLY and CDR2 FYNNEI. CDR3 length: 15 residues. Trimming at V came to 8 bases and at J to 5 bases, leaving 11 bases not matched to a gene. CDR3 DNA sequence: TGTGCCAGCCGCCCTGGGACAGGGGAGCTTACTGAAGCTTTCTTT. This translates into CASRPGTGELTEAFF.

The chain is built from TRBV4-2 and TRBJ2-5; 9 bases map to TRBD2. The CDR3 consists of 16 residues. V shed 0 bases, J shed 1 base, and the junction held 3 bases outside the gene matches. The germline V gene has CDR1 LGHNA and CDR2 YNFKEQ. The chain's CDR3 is CASSQELAGLQETQYF. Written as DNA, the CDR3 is TGTGCCAGCAGCCAAGAACTAGCGGGCCTCCAAGAGACCCAGTACTTC.

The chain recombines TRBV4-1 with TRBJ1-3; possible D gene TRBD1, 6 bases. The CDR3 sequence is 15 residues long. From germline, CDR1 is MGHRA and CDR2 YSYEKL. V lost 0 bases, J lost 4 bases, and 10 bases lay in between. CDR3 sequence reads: CASSQDAGAGNTIYF. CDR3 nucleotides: TGCGCCAGCAGCCAAGATGCAGGGGCCGGAAACACCATATATTTT.

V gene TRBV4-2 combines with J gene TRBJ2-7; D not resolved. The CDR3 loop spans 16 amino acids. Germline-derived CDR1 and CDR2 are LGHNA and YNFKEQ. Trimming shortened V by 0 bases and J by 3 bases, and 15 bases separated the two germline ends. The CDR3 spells CASSQDGSGSGYEQYF. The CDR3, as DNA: TGTGCCAGCAGCCAAGACGGGTCTGGGTCAGGCTACGAGCAGTACTTC.

The CDR3, as DNA: TGTGCCAGCAGTTACTCTACTAGCGGGGCCGAGCAGTACTTC. Encoded protein: CASSYSTSGAEQYF. The J gene is TRBJ2-7, the V gene TRBV6-5, with 10 bases matching TRBD2. This CDR3 region has 14 residues. Per the germline V gene, CDR1 is MNHEY and CDR2 is SVGAGI. The ends lost 0 bases at V and 6 bases at J; junction bases unmatched: 2.